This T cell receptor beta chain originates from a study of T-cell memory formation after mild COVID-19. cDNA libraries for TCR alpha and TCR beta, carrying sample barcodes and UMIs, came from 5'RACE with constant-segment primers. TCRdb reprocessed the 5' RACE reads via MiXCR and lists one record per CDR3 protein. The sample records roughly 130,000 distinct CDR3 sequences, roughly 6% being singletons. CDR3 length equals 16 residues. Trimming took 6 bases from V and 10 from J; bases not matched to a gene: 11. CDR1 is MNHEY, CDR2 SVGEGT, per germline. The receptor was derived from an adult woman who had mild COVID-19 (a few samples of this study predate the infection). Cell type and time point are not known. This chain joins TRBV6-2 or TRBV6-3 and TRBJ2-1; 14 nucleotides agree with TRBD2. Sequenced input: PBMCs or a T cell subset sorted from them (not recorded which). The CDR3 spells CASSAGTSGSLGEQFF. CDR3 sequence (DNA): TGTGCCAGCAGCGCCGGGACTAGCGGGAGCTTAGGGGAGCAGTTCTTC.